This TCR beta chain was sequenced for a study of beta chain features in type 1 diabetes. General study results and limits: Researchers report that Type 1 diabetes patients had moderately but significantly shorter TCRB CDR3s across all four CD4+ subsets.

cDNA synthesis used the whole RNA isolate, giving expressed TCRB sequences. Clones were sequenced by immunoSEQ multiplex PCR, and TCRdb holds only the in-frame ones, with some missing. The data show around 340,000 clones, with 7% to 10% seen just once and around 1% held by the top ten. The V and J ends lost 6 bases and 5 bases respectively, with 17 bases between them. The germline CDR1 and CDR2 sequences are KGHSH and LQKENI. This CDR3 is 14 amino acids long. The table lists this clone with a few counts. The antigen is not known. The rearrangement joins TRBV18 to TRBJ2-7; D remains unclear. The receptor was isolated from a young man with type 1 diabetes. The specimen sequenced was central memory CD4+ T cells from blood. CDR3 amino acids: CASSGYAARNEQYF. CDR3 in DNA: TGTGCCAGCTCGGGGTATGCGGCGCGAAACGAGCAGTACTTC.